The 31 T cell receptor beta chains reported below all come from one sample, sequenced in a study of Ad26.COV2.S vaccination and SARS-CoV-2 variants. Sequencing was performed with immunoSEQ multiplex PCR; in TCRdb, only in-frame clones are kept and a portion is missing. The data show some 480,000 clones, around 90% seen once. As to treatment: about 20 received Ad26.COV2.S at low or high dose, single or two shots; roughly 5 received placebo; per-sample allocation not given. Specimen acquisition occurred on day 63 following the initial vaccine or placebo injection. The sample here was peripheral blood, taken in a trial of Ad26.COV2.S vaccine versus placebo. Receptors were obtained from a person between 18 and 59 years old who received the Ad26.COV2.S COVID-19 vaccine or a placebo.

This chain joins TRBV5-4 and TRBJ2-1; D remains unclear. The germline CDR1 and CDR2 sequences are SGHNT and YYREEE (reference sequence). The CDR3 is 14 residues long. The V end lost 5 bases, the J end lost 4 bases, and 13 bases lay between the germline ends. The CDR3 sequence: CASRIAAAYNEQFF. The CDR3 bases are TGTGCCAGCAGGATCGCGGCGGCTTACAATGAGCAGTTCTTC.

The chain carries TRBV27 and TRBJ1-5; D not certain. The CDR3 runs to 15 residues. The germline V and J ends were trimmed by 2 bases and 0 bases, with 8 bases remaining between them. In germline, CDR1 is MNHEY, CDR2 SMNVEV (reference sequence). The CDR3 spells CASSLIGDSNQPQHF. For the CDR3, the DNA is TGTGCCAGCAGTTTAATCGGGGATAGCAATCAGCCCCAGCATTTT.

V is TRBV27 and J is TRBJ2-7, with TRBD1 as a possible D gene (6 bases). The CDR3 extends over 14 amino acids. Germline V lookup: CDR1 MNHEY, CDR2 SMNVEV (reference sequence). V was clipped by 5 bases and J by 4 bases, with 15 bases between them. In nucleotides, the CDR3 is TGTGCCAGCAGTCGGGCAGGGGAGATGTACGAGCAGTACTTC. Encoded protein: CASSRAGEMYEQYF.

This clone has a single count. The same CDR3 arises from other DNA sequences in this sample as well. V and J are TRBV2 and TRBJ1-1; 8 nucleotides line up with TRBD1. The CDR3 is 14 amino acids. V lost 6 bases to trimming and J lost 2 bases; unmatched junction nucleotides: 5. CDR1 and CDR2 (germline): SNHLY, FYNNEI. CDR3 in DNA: TGTGCCAGCAGCTTGGACAGGGTTAACACTGAAGCTTTCTTT. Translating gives CASSLDRVNTEAFF.

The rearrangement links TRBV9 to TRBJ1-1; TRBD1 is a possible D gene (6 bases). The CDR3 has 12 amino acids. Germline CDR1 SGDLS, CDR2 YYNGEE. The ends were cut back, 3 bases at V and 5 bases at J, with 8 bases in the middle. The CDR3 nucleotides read TGTGCCAGCAGCGCCGGGACAACTGAAGCTTTCTTT. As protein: CASSAGTTEAFF.

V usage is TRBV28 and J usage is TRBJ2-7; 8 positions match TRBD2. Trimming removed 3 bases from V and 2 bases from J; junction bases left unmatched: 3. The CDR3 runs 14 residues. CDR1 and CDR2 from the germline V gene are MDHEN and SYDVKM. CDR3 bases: TGTGCCAGCAGTTTCACCGGGAGGGCCTACGAGCAGTACTTC. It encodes CASSFTGRAYEQYF. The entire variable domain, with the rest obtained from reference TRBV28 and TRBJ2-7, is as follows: DVKVTQSSRYLVKRTGEKVFLECVQDMDHENMFWYRQDPGLGLRLIYFSYDVKMKEKGDIPEGYSVSREKKERFSLILESASTNQTSMYLCASSFTGRAYEQYFGPGTRLTVT.

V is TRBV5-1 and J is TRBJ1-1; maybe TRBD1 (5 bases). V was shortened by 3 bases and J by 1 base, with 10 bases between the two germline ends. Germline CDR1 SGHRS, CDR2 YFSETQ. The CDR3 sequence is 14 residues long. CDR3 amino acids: CASSWRQGNTEAFF. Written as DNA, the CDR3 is TGCGCCAGCAGCTGGAGGCAGGGGAACACTGAAGCTTTCTTT.

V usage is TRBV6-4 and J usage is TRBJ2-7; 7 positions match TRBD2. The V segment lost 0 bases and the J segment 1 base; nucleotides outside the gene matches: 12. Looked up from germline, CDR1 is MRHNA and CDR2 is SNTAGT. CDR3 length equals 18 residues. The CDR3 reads CASSDSIQGRERSYEQYF. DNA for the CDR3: TGTGCCAGCAGTGACTCGATACAAGGGCGGGAGAGGTCCTACGAGCAGTACTTC.

CDR3 protein: CASRDTAGVATQYF. In DNA form, the CDR3 reads TGTGCCAGTAGGGACACAGCGGGAGTGGCGACCCAGTACTTC. J is TRBJ2-5 and V is TRBV19; 8 positions agree with TRBD2. CDR3 size: 14 residues. Trimming removed 6 bases from V and 7 bases from J; junction bases left unmatched: 10. Looked up from germline, CDR1 is LNHDA and CDR2 is SQIVND (reference sequence).

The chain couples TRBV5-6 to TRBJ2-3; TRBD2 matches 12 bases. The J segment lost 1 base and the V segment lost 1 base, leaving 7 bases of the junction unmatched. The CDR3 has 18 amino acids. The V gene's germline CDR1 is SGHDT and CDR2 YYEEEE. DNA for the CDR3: TGTGCCAGCAGCTTGTTGGCTAGCGGGAGGGTTGGCACAGATACGCAGTATTTT. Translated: CASSLLASGRVGTDTQYF.

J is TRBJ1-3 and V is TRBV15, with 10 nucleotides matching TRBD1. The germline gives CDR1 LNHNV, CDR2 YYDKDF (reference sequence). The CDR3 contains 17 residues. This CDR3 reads CAIERDRGPRSGNTIYF. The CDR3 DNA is TGTGCTATAGAACGTGACAGGGGGCCAAGGTCTGGAAACACCATATATTTT.

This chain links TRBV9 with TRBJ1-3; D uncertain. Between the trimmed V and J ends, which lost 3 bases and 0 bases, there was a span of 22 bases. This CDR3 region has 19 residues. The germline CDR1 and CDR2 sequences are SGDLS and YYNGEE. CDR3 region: CASSAQTQTNLISGNTIYF. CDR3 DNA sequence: TGTGCCAGCAGCGCCCAGACACAGACGAACCTCATCTCTGGAAACACCATATATTTT. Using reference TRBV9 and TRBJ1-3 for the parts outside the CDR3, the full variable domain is DSGVTQTPKHLITATGQRVTLRCSPRSGDLSVYWYQQSLDQGLQFLIQYYNGEERAKGNILERFSAQQFPDLHSELNLSSLELGDSALYFCASSAQTQTNLISGNTIYFGEGSWLTVV.

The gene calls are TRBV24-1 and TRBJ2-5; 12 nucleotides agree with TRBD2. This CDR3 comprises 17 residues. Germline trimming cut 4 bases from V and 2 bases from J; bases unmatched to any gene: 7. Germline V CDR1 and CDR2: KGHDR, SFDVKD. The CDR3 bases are TGTGCCACCAGTGAACAGAGGACTAGCGGGATACAAGAGACCCAGTACTTC. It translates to CATSEQRTSGIQETQYF.

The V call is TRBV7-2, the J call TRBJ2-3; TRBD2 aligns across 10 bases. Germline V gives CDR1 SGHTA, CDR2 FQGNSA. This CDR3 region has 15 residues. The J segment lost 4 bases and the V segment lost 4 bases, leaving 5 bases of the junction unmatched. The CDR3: CASSSSGSGADTQYF. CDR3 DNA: TGTGCCAGCAGCTCTAGCGGGAGTGGCGCAGATACGCAGTATTTT.

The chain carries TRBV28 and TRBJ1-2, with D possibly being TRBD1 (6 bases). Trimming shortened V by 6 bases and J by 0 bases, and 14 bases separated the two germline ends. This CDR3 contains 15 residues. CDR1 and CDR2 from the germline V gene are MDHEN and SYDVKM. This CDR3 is CASSRGALANYGYTF. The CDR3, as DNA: TGTGCCAGCAGCCGGGGGGCACTAGCTAACTATGGCTACACCTTC.

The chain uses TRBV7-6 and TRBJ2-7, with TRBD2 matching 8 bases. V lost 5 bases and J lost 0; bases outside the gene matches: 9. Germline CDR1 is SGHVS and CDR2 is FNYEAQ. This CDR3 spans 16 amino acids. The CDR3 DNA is TGTGCCAGCAGCCCCGACGGGACTAGACCCTCCTACGAGCAGTACTTC. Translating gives CASSPDGTRPSYEQYF.

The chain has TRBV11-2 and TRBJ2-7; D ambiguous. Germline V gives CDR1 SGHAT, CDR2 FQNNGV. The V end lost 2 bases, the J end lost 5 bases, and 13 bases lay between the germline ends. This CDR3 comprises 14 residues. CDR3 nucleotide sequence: TGTGCCAGCAGCTTAATGCTTGCGAGCCACGAGCAGTACTTC. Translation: CASSLMLASHEQYF.

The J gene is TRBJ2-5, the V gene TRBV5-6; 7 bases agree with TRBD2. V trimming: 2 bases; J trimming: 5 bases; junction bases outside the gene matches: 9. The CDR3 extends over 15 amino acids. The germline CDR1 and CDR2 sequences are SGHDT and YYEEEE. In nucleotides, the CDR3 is TGTGCCAGCAGCTTCGGCCCCTTAGCGGGTGAGACCCAGTACTTC. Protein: CASSFGPLAGETQYF.

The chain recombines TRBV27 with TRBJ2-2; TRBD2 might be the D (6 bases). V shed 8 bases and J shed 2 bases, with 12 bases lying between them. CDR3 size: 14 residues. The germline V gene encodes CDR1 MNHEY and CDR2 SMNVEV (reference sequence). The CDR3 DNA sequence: TGTGCCAGCCGTGGTAGCGGTAACACCGGGGAGCTGTTTTTT. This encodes CASRGSGNTGELFF.

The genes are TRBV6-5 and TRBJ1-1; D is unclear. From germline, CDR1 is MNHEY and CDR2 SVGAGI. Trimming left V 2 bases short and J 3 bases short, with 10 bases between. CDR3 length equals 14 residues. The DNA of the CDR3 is TGTGCCAGCAGTTACGTGGTTAGGGACACTGAAGCTTTCTTT. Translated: CASSYVVRDTEAFF.

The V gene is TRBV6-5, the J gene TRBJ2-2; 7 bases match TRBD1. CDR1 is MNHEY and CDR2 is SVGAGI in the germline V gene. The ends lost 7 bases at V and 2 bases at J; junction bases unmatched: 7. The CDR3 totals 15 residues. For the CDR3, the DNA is TGTGCCAGCAAACCGGGACAGACCAACACCGGGGAGCTGTTTTTT. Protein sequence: CASKPGQTNTGELFF.

Written as DNA, the CDR3 is TGCAGCGTAGAAAAGACAGGCATCGACGAGCAGTACTTC. It is translated as CSVEKTGIDEQYF. This chain uses TRBV29-1 with TRBJ2-7, with D perhaps matching TRBD1 (6 bases). Trimming removed 6 bases from V and 5 bases from J, with 17 bases in between. The CDR3 has 13 amino acids. From germline, CDR1 is SQVTM and CDR2 ANQGSEA.

The CDR3 DNA reads TGTGCCAGCACCAAGGCGAGCGGGAGCACAGATACGCAGTATTTT. It translates to CASTKASGSTDTQYF. J is TRBJ2-3 and V is TRBV21-1; the D call in the table, TRBD2, was not verified against the DNA. TRBV21-1 is a documented pseudogene. This CDR3 contains 15 residues.

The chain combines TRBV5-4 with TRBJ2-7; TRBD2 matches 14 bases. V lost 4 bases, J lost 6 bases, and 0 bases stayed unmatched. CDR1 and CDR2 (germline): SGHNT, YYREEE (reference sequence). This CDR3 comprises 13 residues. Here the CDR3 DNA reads TGTGCCAGCAGCGGACTAGCGGGAGGCGAGCAGTACTTC. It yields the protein CASSGLAGGEQYF.

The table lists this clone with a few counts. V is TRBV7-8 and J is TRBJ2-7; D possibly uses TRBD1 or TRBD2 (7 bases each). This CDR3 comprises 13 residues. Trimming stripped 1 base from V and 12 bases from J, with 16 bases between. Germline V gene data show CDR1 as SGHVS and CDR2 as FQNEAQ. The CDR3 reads CASSLGEGTEAYF. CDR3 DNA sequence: TGTGCCAGCAGCTTAGGGGAGGGGACAGAGGCGTACTTC.

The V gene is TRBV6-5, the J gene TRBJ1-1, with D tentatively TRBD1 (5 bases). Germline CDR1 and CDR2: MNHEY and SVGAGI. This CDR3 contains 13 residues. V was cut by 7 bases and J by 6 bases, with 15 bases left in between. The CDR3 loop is CASKTSQGSEAFF. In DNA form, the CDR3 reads TGTGCCAGCAAGACTAGTCAGGGATCTGAAGCTTTCTTT.

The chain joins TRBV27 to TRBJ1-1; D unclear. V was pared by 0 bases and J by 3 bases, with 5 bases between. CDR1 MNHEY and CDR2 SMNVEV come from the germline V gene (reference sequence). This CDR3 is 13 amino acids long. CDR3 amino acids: CASSLSAYTEAFF. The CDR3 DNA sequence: TGTGCCAGCAGTTTATCGGCTTACACTGAAGCTTTCTTT.

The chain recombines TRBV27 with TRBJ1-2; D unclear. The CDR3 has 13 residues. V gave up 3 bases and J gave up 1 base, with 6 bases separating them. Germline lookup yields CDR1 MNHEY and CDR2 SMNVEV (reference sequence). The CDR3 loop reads CASSFGDNYGYTF. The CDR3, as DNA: TGTGCCAGCAGTTTTGGGGATAACTATGGCTACACCTTC.

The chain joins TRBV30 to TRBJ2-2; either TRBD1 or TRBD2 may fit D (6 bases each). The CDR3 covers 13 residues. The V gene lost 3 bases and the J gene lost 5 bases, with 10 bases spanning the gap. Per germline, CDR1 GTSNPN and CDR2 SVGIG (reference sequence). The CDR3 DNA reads TGTGCCTGGAGCCTAGGGGGGACCGGGGAGCTGTTTTTT. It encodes CAWSLGGTGELFF.

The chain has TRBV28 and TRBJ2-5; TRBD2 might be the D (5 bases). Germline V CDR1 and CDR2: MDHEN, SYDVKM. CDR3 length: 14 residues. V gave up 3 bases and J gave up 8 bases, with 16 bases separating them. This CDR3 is CASSLPGSAQTQYF. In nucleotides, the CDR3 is TGTGCCAGCAGTTTGCCGGGGTCCGCGCAAACCCAGTACTTC.

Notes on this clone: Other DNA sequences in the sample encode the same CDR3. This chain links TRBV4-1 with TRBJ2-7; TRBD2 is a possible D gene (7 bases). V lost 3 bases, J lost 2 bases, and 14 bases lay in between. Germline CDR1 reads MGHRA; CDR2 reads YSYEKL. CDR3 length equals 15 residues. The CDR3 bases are TGCGCCAGCAGCCAGTCCCCGGGGGGCCCCTACGAGCAGTACTTC. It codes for CASSQSPGGPYEQYF.